This record looks at one T cell receptor (beta chain) sequence and its context. Its cognate antigen is unknown. V was pared by 1 base and J by 0 bases, with 7 bases between. There are 15 residues in the CDR3. The germline gives CDR1 SNHLY, CDR2 FYNNEI. Using 200 ng DNA, some 30,000 T cell genomes, the sorted-subset replicate PCRs were run. Clones were read by immunoSEQ multiplex PCR, and TCRdb kept only the in-frame ones, dropping some. Of approximately 2.4 million clones listed, 95% were seen once; the top ten hold less than 0.15%. The sample is drawn from a study of shared clonotypes between healthy human individuals. The study's findings and limits: Among non-shared clonotypes, generation probabilities were lower than among those shared by all four donors.

The clonotype was recovered from a man aged 18 to 29 in good health. This chain links TRBV2 with TRBJ1-3; D perhaps matches TRBD1 (6 bases). Sequences were obtained from naive CD4+ T cells sorted from blood. Documented subset: CD45RA+ positively selected. The CDR3 spells CASSEEGDSGNTIYF. DNA for the CDR3: TGTGCCAGCAGTGAAGAGGGGGACTCTGGAAACACCATATATTTT.